The 20 T cell receptor beta chains listed next were all sequenced from one sample in a study of OX40 agonist ivuxolimab in advanced cancers. Measured with immunoSEQ multiplex PCR; TCRdb has only the in-frame clones, and not every one. The repertoire consists of 60,000 or so clones, with about nine tenths occurring once and the leading ten covering under 20%. Sequenced here: CD4+ or CD8+ T cells sorted from blood, sampled in a trial of the OX40 agonist ivuxolimab. Receptors originate from an adult with an advanced solid tumor such as melanoma, head and neck, liver or kidney cancer.

The chain employs TRBV19 and TRBJ1-1; D is undetermined. Looked up from germline, CDR1 is LNHDA and CDR2 is SQIVND (reference sequence). The V gene lost 5 bases and the J gene lost 1 base, with 5 bases spanning the gap. This CDR3 comprises 12 residues. CDR3 protein: CASSPGNTEAFF. The DNA for the CDR3 is TGTGCCAGTAGTCCAGGGAACACTGAAGCTTTCTTT.

This chain joins TRBV28 and TRBJ1-5; D is possibly TRBD1 (5 bases). Germline loops: CDR1 MDHEN, CDR2 SYDVKM. The germline V and J ends were trimmed by 1 base and 11 bases, with 9 bases remaining between them. CDR3 length: 12 amino acids. The CDR3 DNA is TGTGCCAGCAGTTTATTGGGAGGGGCCCAGCATTTT. This gives the protein CASSLLGGAQHF.

The gene calls are TRBV28 and TRBJ1-5; a possible D gene is TRBD1 (6 bases). Germline V CDR1 and CDR2: MDHEN, SYDVKM. The CDR3 has 16 residues. The V end was cut by 4 bases, the J end by 0 bases, with 13 bases between. This chain's CDR3 is CASSSSGTTSNQPQHF. The CDR3 DNA is TGTGCCAGCAGTTCCTCCGGGACAACTAGCAATCAGCCCCAGCATTTT.

This clone occurred a few times. The V gene is TRBV28, the J gene TRBJ1-2; D gene unclear. The CDR3 sequence is 14 residues long. V was shortened by 2 bases and J by 6 bases, with 13 bases between the two germline ends. Germline V lookup: CDR1 MDHEN, CDR2 SYDVKM. The CDR3 region is CASSLGVGGNGYTF. DNA of the CDR3: TGTGCCAGCAGTTTAGGGGTAGGAGGAAATGGCTACACCTTC.

The genes are TRBV7-8 and TRBJ2-3, with D possibly being TRBD2 (6 bases). The CDR3 is 14 amino acids. Germline V gene sequence: CDR1 SGHVS, CDR2 FQNEAQ. V lost 1 base and J lost 4, with 9 bases in between. This CDR3 is CASSLELAADTQYF. DNA of the CDR3: TGTGCCAGCAGCTTAGAACTAGCCGCAGATACGCAGTATTTT.

This chain joins TRBV7-6 and TRBJ2-1, with 13 bases fitting TRBD2. Trimming cost V 5 bases and J 8 bases; bases outside gene matches: 6. Germline V gene lookup returns CDR1 SGHVS and CDR2 FNYEAQ. The CDR3 extends over 15 amino acids. The CDR3 DNA reads as TGTGCCAGCAGCCTGGGACTAGCGGGAATCGATGAGCAGTTCTTC. This translates into CASSLGLAGIDEQFF.

This sequence joins TRBV28 and TRBJ2-2; maybe TRBD2 (5 bases). The CDR3 extends over 17 amino acids. V was shortened by 2 bases and J by 8 bases, with 21 bases between the two germline ends. Germline-derived CDR1 and CDR2 are MDHEN and SYDVKM. CDR3 loop: CASSLDGSSLARGELFF. DNA for the CDR3: TGTGCCAGCAGTTTAGACGGTTCAAGTCTAGCAAGGGGGGAGCTGTTTTTT.

Turning to this clone: Sequence at one end of the junction differs from germline and may be a read error. The V gene is TRBV7-9, the J gene TRBJ2-7; 11 bases match TRBD2. In germline, CDR1 is SEHNR, CDR2 FQNEAQ (reference sequence). The CDR3 has 14 residues. CDR3: CASLYTSGSQNLDF. The CDR3 DNA reads as TGTGCCAGCCTCTATACTAGCGGGAGCCAAAATCTTGACTTC.

V and J are TRBV6-5 and TRBJ1-1; D perhaps matches TRBD1 (6 bases). This CDR3 spans 13 amino acids. Germline V gene data show CDR1 as MNHEY and CDR2 as SVGAGI. V dropped 6 bases and J dropped 2 bases, with 10 bases sitting between them. The CDR3 reads CASRGASNTEAFF. The CDR3 coding sequence is TGTGCCAGCAGGGGGGCCTCAAACACTGAAGCTTTCTTT.

CDR3 in amino acids: CASSPGEGFSGANVLTF. CDR3 bases: TGTGCCAGCAGCCCGGGTGAGGGGTTCTCTGGGGCCAACGTCCTGACTTTC. This sequence joins TRBV7-2 and TRBJ2-6; D may correspond to TRBD1 or TRBD2 (5 bases each). CDR1 and CDR2 from the germline V gene are SGHTA and FQGNSA. CDR3 size: 17 residues. Trimming pared 5 bases from V and 0 bases from J, leaving 14 bases between.

This clone was counted once. The chain joins TRBV7-9 to TRBJ1-4, with 7 positions matching TRBD1. The CDR3 contains 15 residues. The trim removed 5 bases at V and 4 bases at J, leaving 7 bases unmatched. Germline loops: CDR1 SEHNR, CDR2 FQNEAQ (reference sequence). The CDR3 here is CASSGLGQRNEKLFF. CDR3 nucleotides: TGTGCCAGCAGCGGGTTGGGACAGCGTAATGAAAAACTGTTTTTT.

This clone was seen once. The rearrangement links TRBV6-6 to TRBJ2-1; TRBD2 aligns across 10 bases. The CDR3 covers 14 residues. V gave up 8 bases and J gave up 2 bases; unmatched junction bases: 3. Germline lookup yields CDR1 MNHNY and CDR2 SVGAGI (reference sequence). CDR3 residues: CASCTSGTYNEQFF. In DNA, the CDR3 is TGTGCCAGCTGTACTAGCGGGACCTACAATGAGCAGTTCTTC.

The chain combines TRBV12-5 with TRBJ2-1; 7 nucleotides line up with TRBD1. With V trimmed by 2 bases and J by 5 bases, 15 bases remained unmatched. CDR3 size: 18 residues. The germline gives CDR1 LGHNT, CDR2 FRNRAP. In DNA form, the CDR3 reads TGTGCTAGTGGTTTGTATTTTGAGGGGGCAGTTGGGGACAATGAGCAGTTCTTC. Residues: CASGLYFEGAVGDNEQFF.

This clone was counted a few times. J is TRBJ2-7 and V is TRBV7-9; D remains ambiguous. V gave up 5 bases and J gave up 6 bases, with 8 bases separating them. This CDR3 comprises 11 residues. CDR1 is SEHNR and CDR2 is FQNEAQ in the germline V gene (reference sequence). The CDR3 DNA reads as TGTGCCAGCAGCCAAGGCTCCGAGCAGTACTTC. Translation gives CASSQGSEQYF.

This chain connects TRBV6-6 to TRBJ2-1, with TRBD2 matching over 9 bases. Trimming cost V 6 bases and J 9 bases; bases outside gene matches: 12. Per the germline V gene, CDR1 is MNHNY and CDR2 is SVGAGI (reference sequence). The CDR3 covers 15 residues. CDR3 in amino acids: CASRSTSGLYGEQFF. DNA of the CDR3: TGTGCCAGCAGGTCTACTAGCGGGTTGTACGGTGAGCAGTTCTTC.

This chain joins TRBV28 and TRBJ2-1; 10 nucleotides match TRBD2. Germline V gene sequence: CDR1 MDHEN, CDR2 SYDVKM. The CDR3 is 15 amino acids. Trimming cost V 5 bases and J 3 bases; bases outside gene matches: 4. The CDR3 DNA is TGTGCCAGCAGTCTAGCGGGAGTGGGCTACAATGAGCAGTTCTTC. Translation gives CASSLAGVGYNEQFF.

The gene calls are TRBV5-6 and TRBJ2-1, with D possibly TRBD1 on 6 matching bases. V lost 5 bases to trimming and J lost 9 bases, with 15 bases between them. Germline V gives CDR1 SGHDT, CDR2 YYEEEE. This CDR3 contains 13 residues. The CDR3 nucleotides are TGTGCCAGCAGACCCGACAGGATCGGTGAGCAGTTCTTC. Residues: CASRPDRIGEQFF.

This clone showed up just once. V gene TRBV6-5 combines with J gene TRBJ1-5, with D hard to call. The CDR3 has 15 residues. Germline values: CDR1 MNHEY, CDR2 SVGAGI. V lost 5 bases, J lost 7 bases, and 18 bases lay in between. This CDR3 reads CASSRAYSGGQPQHF. The CDR3 bases are TGTGCCAGCAGTAGGGCCTACTCAGGTGGGCAGCCCCAGCATTTT.

The table lists this clone with a few counts. The rearrangement joins TRBV5-8 to TRBJ2-2; D unresolved. Between the trimmed V and J ends, which lost 0 bases and 0 bases, there was a span of 9 bases. CDR1 and CDR2 from the germline V gene are SGHTS and YDEGEE. The length of the CDR3 is 16 residues. The CDR3 DNA reads as TGTGCCAGCAGCTTGGTAGGCCTGCCGAACACCGGGGAGCTGTTTTTT. Encoded protein: CASSLVGLPNTGELFF.

There are a few counts of this clone. This chain joins TRBV9 and TRBJ1-3, with TRBD1 as a possible D gene (6 bases). Trimming cost V 0 bases and J 14 bases, with 21 bases left between them. The CDR3 contains 15 residues. In germline, CDR1 is SGDLS, CDR2 YYNGEE. The CDR3 DNA reads TGTGCCAGCAGCGTAGACCAGGGGCTAGGGGGGACATTATATTTT. Amino acid sequence: CASSVDQGLGGTLYF.